Below are 8 T cell receptor beta chains sequenced from a single sample in a study of blood T cell repertoires in COVID-19. Repertoires were generated with immunoSEQ multiplex PCR, while TCRdb's copy carries only in-frame clones and drops some. The sample yields 330,000 or so clones, more than 70% seen once. Specimen: peripheral blood. The receptors come from a woman aged 55-70 years with COVID-19, enrolled during active disease.

This clone appeared a single time. The genes are TRBV27 and TRBJ2-3, with TRBD2 matching over 7 bases. Germline V gene data show CDR1 as MNHEY and CDR2 as SMNVEV (reference sequence). CDR3 length: 14 residues. V gave up 0 bases and J gave up 6 bases; unmatched junction bases: 3. The CDR3 sequence is CASSLSPGGDTQYF. The CDR3 region has the DNA TGTGCCAGCAGTTTATCCCCCGGGGGGGATACGCAGTATTTT.

The rearrangement uses TRBV5-4 and TRBJ1-6, with D perhaps matching TRBD1 (6 bases). The germline gives CDR1 SGHNT, CDR2 YYREEE (reference sequence). V was cut by 0 bases and J by 17 bases, with 15 bases left in between. The CDR3 contains 13 residues. The CDR3 coding sequence is TGTGCCAGCAGCTTGGCGGGGGGCTTTAGGATCCACTTT. As protein: CASSLAGGFRIHF.

This clone appeared a single time. The chain joins TRBV19 to TRBJ2-3; 8 bases fit TRBD1. V dropped 4 bases and J dropped 3; count of bases not matched to a gene: 6. CDR1 and CDR2 (germline): LNHDA, SQIVND (reference sequence). CDR3 size: 15 residues. The CDR3 protein is CASSRPGQVTDTQYF. The CDR3 DNA reads as TGTGCCAGTAGTAGACCGGGACAGGTTACAGATACGCAGTATTTT.

The V and J genes are TRBV29-1 and TRBJ2-3; the D gene is possibly TRBD2 (7 bases). The CDR3 runs 16 residues. The germline V gene has CDR1 SQVTM and CDR2 ANQGSEA. Between the trimmed V and J ends, which lost 2 bases and 2 bases, there was a span of 17 bases. CDR3 protein: CSVERGGRIPTDTQYF. As DNA, the CDR3 is TGCAGCGTTGAAAGGGGGGGCCGGATTCCCACAGATACGCAGTATTTT.

The V call is TRBV5-1, the J call TRBJ2-3, with D possibly TRBD2 on 6 matching bases. V lost 0 bases to trimming and J lost 2 bases, with 13 bases between them. Germline V gene data show CDR1 as SGHRS and CDR2 as YFSETQ. The CDR3 is made up of 16 amino acids. DNA of the CDR3: TGCGCCAGCAGCTTGGCATATCGGGGGACCACAGATACGCAGTATTTT. It specifies CASSLAYRGTTDTQYF.

On this clone itself: The junction departs from germline at one end; a sequencing error may be responsible. Other DNA sequences of this sample code for an identical CDR3. The gene calls are TRBV5-1 and TRBJ1-1; D gene ambiguous. CDR1 is SGHRS, CDR2 YFSETQ, per germline. The CDR3 totals 13 residues. The CDR3 DNA is TGCGCCAGCAGCTTGCCCTCGAACACCGAAGCTTTCTTT. Translated: CASSLPSNTEAFF. The whole variable domain, filled in from reference TRBV5-1 and TRBJ1-1, reads KAGVTQTPRYLIKTRGQQVTLSCSPISGHRSVSWYQQTPGQGLQFLFEYFSETQRNKGNFPGRFSGRQFSNSRSEMNVSTLELGDSALYLCASSLPSNTEAFFGQGTRLTVV.

The chain is built from TRBV18 and TRBJ1-6; TRBD1 aligns across 11 bases. The germline V gene encodes CDR1 KGHSH and CDR2 LQKENI. This CDR3 has 16 residues. V was clipped by 4 bases and J by 10 bases; unmatched bases: 9. CDR3 DNA: TGTGCCAGCTCACGGTCTCCGGGACAGGGGGAATCACCCCTCCACTTT. This gives the protein CASSRSPGQGESPLHF.

The count of this clone is one. V usage is TRBV11-2 and J usage is TRBJ2-7, with D possibly matching TRBD1 (6 bases). V shed 0 bases and J shed 2 bases, with 11 bases lying between them. The CDR3 totals 15 residues. Germline values: CDR1 SGHAT, CDR2 FQNNGV. DNA for the CDR3: TGTGCCAGCAGCTTAGATACCGCAGGGGCCTACGAGCAGTACTTC. This sequence encodes CASSLDTAGAYEQYF.